Each of the 6 T cell receptor beta chains below was sequenced from the same sample in a study of vaccination and CD4 T cells after COVID-19. Antigens of these TCRs are unknown. This sample's time point: late sampling 161 to 241 days after vaccination in three convalescent patients. The treatment: roughly 10-day PBMC culture with coronavirus spike peptide pools or control peptides (ViraFEST assay). Sequencing of the DNA from cultured CD4+ T cells was carried out with the Oncomine TCR Beta short-read assay. TCRdb re-analysed the PCR reads in MiXCR, keeping a single row per CDR3 protein. Here the sample spans around 25,000 distinct CDR3 sequences, approximately 28% being singletons. This specimen consisted of CD4+ T cells from blood, cultured in vitro, obtained about 7 months after SARS-CoV-2 vaccination. Every receptor here comes from a human donor who had recovered from COVID-19.

This clonotype was counted a single time. CDR3 amino acids: CASSQLLAGQNYGYTF. The CDR3 region has the DNA TGTGCCAGCAGCCAGCTTTTAGCAGGTCAGAACTATGGCTACACCTTC. J is TRBJ1-2 and V is TRBV5-4; D is ambiguous. The germline gives CDR1 SGHNT, CDR2 YYREEE (reference sequence). Trimming left V 4 bases short and J 2 bases short, with 18 bases between. The CDR3 is 16 amino acids.

J is TRBJ2-7 and V is TRBV7-2; TRBD2 aligns across 11 bases. Unmatched junction bases numbered 13, after V lost 5 bases and J lost 7 bases. CDR1 and CDR2 (germline): SGHTA, FQGNSA. This CDR3 has 16 residues. The CDR3 nucleotides are TGTGCCAGCAGCCAGGGACTAGCGGCAGCTGGTTGGGAGCAGTACTTC. It specifies CASSQGLAAAGWEQYF. The whole variable domain, remainder taken from reference TRBV7-2 and TRBJ2-7, is GAGVSQSPSNKVTEKGKDVELRCDPISGHTALYWYRQSLGQGLEFLIYFQGNSAPDKSGLPSDRFSAERTGGSVSTLTIQRTQQEDSAVYLCASSQGLAAAGWEQYFGPGTRLTVT.

A remark on this clonotype: One end of the junction does not line up with germline, which may come from a read error. The CDR3 DNA reads TGTGCCAGCAGCAAAGGGCAGGGGGGGTTCAATGAGCAGTTCTTT. It translates to CASSKGQGGFNEQFF. The chain carries TRBV2 and TRBJ2-1, with D perhaps given as TRBD1 or TRBD2 (7 bases each). Per germline, CDR1 SNHLY and CDR2 FYNNEI. The CDR3 totals 15 residues.

This clonotype was observed a handful of times. CDR3 DNA sequence: TGTGCCAGCAGCACCAGGAGCGGGAGGACAGATACGCAGTATTTT. Translated: CASSTRSGRTDTQYF. The chain couples TRBV7-2 to TRBJ2-3; 9 bases agree with TRBD2. Germline CDR1 and CDR2: SGHTA and FQGNSA. The CDR3 length is 15 residues. Trimming at V came to 5 bases and at J to 3 bases, leaving 6 bases not matched to a gene.

This clonotype was counted once. The genes are TRBV5-1 and TRBJ1-1; D not certain. Trimming cost V 1 base and J 3 bases, with 13 bases left between them. This CDR3 is 15 amino acids long. Germline V gene data show CDR1 as SGHRS and CDR2 as YFSETQ. The CDR3 sequence: CASSLTLLGDTEAFF. The CDR3 bases are TGCGCCAGCAGCTTGACCCTACTTGGGGACACTGAAGCTTTCTTT.

This clonotype rates as medium-sized. The chain links TRBV15 to TRBJ1-2; possible D gene TRBD1, 5 bases. Germline CDR1 and CDR2: LNHNV and YYDKDF (reference sequence). V gave up 0 bases and J gave up 6 bases, with 11 bases separating them. This CDR3 has 14 amino acids. For the CDR3, the DNA is TGTGCCACCAGCAGAGATTTAGGAGGGGATGGCTACACCTTC. This translates into CATSRDLGGDGYTF.